The 22 T cell receptor beta chains given below trace back to one sample, sequenced in a study of T cell responses to AZD1222 COVID-19 vaccine. Produced via immunoSEQ multiplex PCR; TCRdb's table is partial and in-frame only. The sample carries 30,000 to 35,000 clones, more than 75% recorded once. The specimen was peripheral blood, collected 28 days after the second AZD1222 dose. These TCRs come from an adult who received the AZD1222 COVID-19 vaccine.

This chain joins TRBV18 and TRBJ2-5; tentative D call: TRBD2 (6 bases). V gave up 4 bases and J gave up 2 bases, with 23 bases separating them. The CDR3 sequence is 18 residues long. Germline V gene lookup returns CDR1 KGHSH and CDR2 LQKENI. In nucleotides, the CDR3 is TGTGCCAGCTCACTAAGCGGGCCAGGGCTAAGAGGGCAAGAGACCCAGTACTTC. It is translated as CASSLSGPGLRGQETQYF.

J is TRBJ2-3 and V is TRBV3-1 (or the pseudogene TRBV3-2), with TRBD2 matching 12 bases. The CDR3 has 17 amino acids. Germline V gene sequence: CDR1 LGHDT, CDR2 YNNKEL (reference sequence). The ends lost 4 bases at V and 1 base at J; junction bases unmatched: 6. CDR3 residues: CASSRYRTSGGTDTQYF. DNA of the CDR3: TGTGCCAGCAGCCGATATCGGACTAGCGGGGGCACAGATACGCAGTATTTT.

The rearrangement links TRBV12-3 or TRBV12-4 to TRBJ2-7; D uncertain. With 3 bases removed from V and 6 bases from J, the gap between germline ends came to 6 bases. The CDR3 extends over 11 amino acids. The CDR3 spells CASSFVSEQYV. The CDR3 DNA is TGTGCCAGCAGTTTCGTTTCCGAGCAGTACGTC.

The chain employs TRBV27 and TRBJ1-5, with D possibly being TRBD1 (6 bases). Germline V gene data show CDR1 as MNHEY and CDR2 as SMNVEV (reference sequence). V was trimmed by 6 bases and J by 6 bases, leaving 18 bases between them. CDR3 length: 15 residues. CDR3 in DNA: TGTGCCAGCAGCACGACAGGTTCGAGGGCTCAGCCCCAGCATTTT. Its protein product is CASSTTGSRAQPQHF.

This clone has a single count. The V call is TRBV27, the J call TRBJ1-1; 7 bases line up with TRBD1. V lost 6 bases and J lost 1; bases outside the gene matches: 5. The CDR3 totals 14 residues. Germline CDR1 and CDR2: MNHEY and SMNVEV (reference sequence). CDR3 sequence: CASSDWTGNTEAFF. DNA for the CDR3: TGTGCCAGCAGCGACTGGACAGGGAACACTGAAGCTTTCTTT.

This chain connects TRBV5-8 to TRBJ1-2; 9 bases map to TRBD1. This CDR3 has 17 residues. In germline, CDR1 is SGHTS, CDR2 YDEGEE. J was trimmed by 6 bases and V by 4 bases; bases with no gene match: 16. The CDR3 region is CASSPRFTQGAVHGYTF. In DNA, the CDR3 is TGTGCCAGCAGCCCTCGATTTACACAGGGGGCGGTCCATGGCTACACCTTC.

The chain recombines TRBV25-1 with TRBJ2-3; TRBD2 agrees at 7 bases. V shed 7 bases, J shed 10 bases, and the junction held 11 bases outside the gene matches. The length of the CDR3 is 13 residues. The V gene's germline CDR1 is MGHDK and CDR2 SYGVNS. CDR3 sequence (DNA): TGTGCCAGCACCGTGGGGACTAATGTGGCGCAGTATTTT. Translation gives CASTVGTNVAQYF.

The chain couples TRBV6-5 to TRBJ2-1; tentative D call: TRBD2 (5 bases). Germline V gene data show CDR1 as MNHEY and CDR2 as SVGAGI. CDR3 length: 15 amino acids. The V gene lost 6 bases and the J gene lost 7 bases, with 19 bases spanning the gap. CDR3 sequence: CASRASFGVPNEQFF. The CDR3 DNA reads as TGTGCCAGCAGGGCTAGCTTCGGGGTGCCTAATGAGCAGTTCTTC.

The chain recombines TRBV6-4 with TRBJ2-1; the D gene is possibly TRBD2 (6 bases). Trimming shortened V by 0 bases and J by 2 bases, and 11 bases separated the two germline ends. Germline-derived CDR1 and CDR2 are MRHNA and SNTAGT. The CDR3 is made up of 16 amino acids. In DNA form, the CDR3 reads TGTGCCAGCAGTGACTCGGGGGAGGTACCCTACAATGAGCAGTTCTTC. Its translation: CASSDSGEVPYNEQFF.

The CDR3 coding sequence is TGTGCCAGCAGCGTCCCGGGACTAGCGGGTAACAATGAGCAGTTCTTC. This codes for CASSVPGLAGNNEQFF. V usage is TRBV7-8 and J usage is TRBJ2-1; 12 positions match TRBD2. Losses at the gene ends were 5 bases for V and 5 bases for J; bases not matched to a gene: 7. The germline CDR1 and CDR2 sequences are SGHVS and FQNEAQ. The CDR3 extends over 16 amino acids.

The rearrangement uses TRBV19 and TRBJ2-5; D ambiguous. CDR3 length equals 12 residues. Germline V CDR1 and CDR2: LNHDA, SQIVND (reference sequence). The V end lost 5 bases, the J end lost 5 bases, and 9 bases lay between the germline ends. CDR3 region: CASSRPGETQYF. DNA of the CDR3: TGTGCCAGTAGTCGACCCGGGGAGACCCAGTACTTC.

The chain is built from TRBV10-3 and TRBJ2-1, with TRBD2 matching over 8 bases. The CDR3 sequence is 14 residues long. Germline assignment: CDR1 ENHRY and CDR2 SYGVKD. Losses at the gene ends were 5 bases for V and 8 bases for J; bases not matched to a gene: 8. CDR3 sequence reads: CAISSAGVKDEQFF. DNA for the CDR3: TGTGCCATCAGTTCAGCGGGAGTTAAAGATGAGCAGTTCTTC.

This clone was seen just once. The chain has TRBV5-5 and TRBJ2-7; perhaps D is TRBD1 or TRBD2 (5 bases each). V lost 6 bases to trimming and J lost 0 bases, with 16 bases between them. Germline V gene lookup returns CDR1 SGHKS and CDR2 YYEKEE (reference sequence). This CDR3 contains 15 residues. In nucleotides, the CDR3 is TGTGCCAGCACCCCCGGGGCACGGAGCTCCTACGAGCAGTACGTC. This encodes CASTPGARSSYEQYV.

The rearrangement links TRBV3-1 (or the pseudogene TRBV3-2) to TRBJ2-1; 8 nucleotides match TRBD1. This CDR3 is 16 amino acids long. The V segment lost 0 bases and the J segment 8 bases; nucleotides outside the gene matches: 9. Germline-derived CDR1 and CDR2 are LGHDT and YNNKEL (reference sequence). CDR3 DNA: TGTGCCAGCAGCCAAGATATAGGTGCAGGGGGCGATGAGCAGTTCTTC. Translated: CASSQDIGAGGDEQFF.

The chain links TRBV13 to TRBJ2-7; TRBD2 is a possible D gene (5 bases). V was cut by 1 base and J by 0 bases, with 7 bases left in between. This CDR3 comprises 14 residues. Germline lookup yields CDR1 PRHDT and CDR2 FYEKMQ (reference sequence). CDR3 region: CASSLAGSSYEQYV. The DNA for the CDR3 is TGTGCCAGCAGCTTAGCGGGGAGCTCCTACGAGCAGTACGTC.

There are a few counts of this clone. The gene calls are TRBV7-9 and TRBJ2-7; D possibly corresponds to TRBD1 (5 bases). The CDR3 spans 15 residues. CDR1 is SEHNR and CDR2 is FQNEAQ in the germline V gene (reference sequence). V lost 5 bases and J 6 bases, leaving 20 bases between the germline ends. The CDR3 DNA sequence: TGTGCCAGCAGCGCAGAGGATAGGGGTCGGATCGAGCAGTACTTC. This codes for CASSAEDRGRIEQYF. Looking up the rest from reference TRBV7-9 and TRBJ2-7 gives the full variable domain: DTGVSQNPRHKITKRGQNVTFRCDPISEHNRLYWYRQTLGQGPEFLTYFQNEAQLEKSRLLSDRFSAERPKGSFSTLEIQRTEQGDSAMYLCASSAEDRGRIEQYFGPGTRLTVT.

The genes are TRBV7-8 and TRBJ1-4; D not resolved. The germline CDR1 and CDR2 sequences are SGHVS and FQNEAQ. The V end lost 1 base, the J end lost 4 bases, and 7 bases lay between the germline ends. CDR3 length: 14 residues. CDR3: CASSLVSGNEKLFF. The CDR3 DNA follows: TGTGCCAGCAGCTTAGTATCTGGTAATGAAAAACTGTTTTTT.

This clone was detected only a few times. The chain uses TRBV18 and TRBJ2-5; TRBD1 might be the D (6 bases). The CDR3 runs 15 residues. Germline assignment: CDR1 KGHSH and CDR2 LQKENI. The ends were cut back, 2 bases at V and 5 bases at J, with 15 bases in the middle. The CDR3 here is CASSPTQGYGETQYF. CDR3 nucleotide sequence: TGTGCCAGCTCACCAACACAGGGTTACGGGGAGACCCAGTACTTC. The full variable domain, completed using reference TRBV18 and TRBJ2-5, is NAGVMQNPRHLVRRRGQEARLRCSPMKGHSHVYWYRQLPEEGLKFMVYLQKENIIDESGMPKERFSAEFPKEGPSILRIQQVVRGDSAAYFCASSPTQGYGETQYFGPGTRLLVL.

Worth noting for this clone: Relative to the germline gene, one junction end is altered; a read error may explain this. The V call is TRBV7-7, the J call TRBJ1-4; the D is unclear. The CDR3 runs 14 residues. Germline-derived CDR1 and CDR2 are SSHAT and FNYEAQ (reference sequence). The CDR3 spells CASSAGPVGEKLFF. CDR3 in DNA: TGTGCTAGCAGCGCCGGCCCCGTAGGAGAAAAACTGTTTTTT. The variable domain in full, with the rest retrieved from reference TRBV7-7 and TRBJ1-4, is GAGVSQSPRYKVTKRGQDVTLRCDPISSHATLYWYQQALGQGPEFLTYFNYEAQPDKSGLPSDRFSAERPEGSISTLTIQRTEQRDSAMYRCASSAGPVGEKLFFGSGTQLSVL.

This clone was recorded a few times. This chain uses TRBV24-1 with TRBJ1-2; D ambiguous. CDR1 KGHDR and CDR2 SFDVKD come from the germline V gene. The CDR3 extends over 14 amino acids. V was pared by 4 bases and J by 0 bases, with 8 bases between. The chain's CDR3 is CATSDGRTNYGYTF. The CDR3 coding sequence is TGTGCCACCAGTGACGGACGGACTAACTATGGCTACACCTTC.

The rearrangement links TRBV6-5 to TRBJ2-7; D gene ambiguous. This CDR3 contains 14 residues. V was shortened by 5 bases and J by 0 bases, with 11 bases between the two germline ends. The germline V gene has CDR1 MNHEY and CDR2 SVGAGI. CDR3 coding DNA: TGTGCCAGCAGTCTGGGCGGCAGCTCCTACGAGCAGTACGTC. It encodes CASSLGGSSYEQYV.

This chain links TRBV3-1 (or the pseudogene TRBV3-2) with TRBJ1-1; D unresolved. Germline V gene lookup returns CDR1 LGHDT and CDR2 YNNKEL (reference sequence). The V end lost 2 bases, the J end lost 11 bases, and 18 bases lay between the germline ends. This CDR3 has 14 amino acids. The CDR3 sequence: CASSQSHGYRLAFF. In DNA, the CDR3 is TGTGCCAGCAGCCAAAGTCACGGGTACCGGTTGGCTTTCTTT.